A single sample gave rise to the 10 T cell receptor beta chains below, sequenced in a study of T cell changes during pregnancy in multiple sclerosis. Sequencing used immunoSEQ multiplex PCR; TCRdb keeps in-frame clones, though not all of them. The sample lists 40,000 to 60,000 clones, 75% to 95% occurring once. This sample comprised CD8+ T cells from peripheral blood mononuclear cells, obtained in the second trimester of pregnancy. These receptors came from a female donor with multiple sclerosis, enrolled in a pregnancy study.

This chain links TRBV6-5 with TRBJ2-1; 11 bases match TRBD2. Germline loops: CDR1 MNHEY, CDR2 SVGAGI. The junction had 7 bases not matched to a gene; V was cut back by 7 bases and J by 8 bases. CDR3 size: 14 residues. In nucleotides, the CDR3 is TGTGCCAGCACCCTAGCGGGGGGTAGCGATGAGCAGTTCTTC. Amino acid sequence: CASTLAGGSDEQFF.

This clone was seen once. The chain is built from TRBV25-1 and TRBJ2-3; 11 bases match TRBD1. V gave up 1 base and J gave up 1 base; unmatched junction bases: 7. CDR3 length equals 18 residues. Germline-derived CDR1 and CDR2 are MGHDK and SYGVNS. This chain's CDR3 is CASSEFDRTGGGTDTQYF. The CDR3 coding sequence is TGTGCCAGCAGTGAATTTGATCGGACAGGGGGCGGCACAGATACGCAGTATTTT.

The CDR3 bases are TGCGCCAGCAGCCAAGGAGGGCTAGCGGCGAGCACAGATACGCAGTATTTT. This translates into CASSQGGLAASTDTQYF. The V call is TRBV4-1, the J call TRBJ2-3; 7 nucleotides match TRBD2. Germline V gene sequence: CDR1 MGHRA, CDR2 YSYEKL. Germline trimming cut 1 base from V and 0 bases from J; bases unmatched to any gene: 7. This CDR3 is built from 17 residues.

This clone was seen just once. The J gene is TRBJ2-1, the V gene TRBV15, with 7 bases identical to TRBD1. V lost 4 bases and J lost 5; bases outside the gene matches: 11. Germline CDR1 reads LNHNV; CDR2 reads YYDKDF (reference sequence). CDR3 length equals 16 residues. This CDR3 is CATSTRRGPSDNEQFF. Written as DNA, the CDR3 is TGTGCCACCAGCACTCGAAGGGGGCCTTCTGACAATGAGCAGTTCTTC.

The rearrangement joins TRBV4-2 to TRBJ2-4; 11 nucleotides agree with TRBD1. This CDR3 region has 15 residues. Germline V gene lookup returns CDR1 LGHNA and CDR2 YNFKEQ. Trimming cost V 4 bases and J 8 bases; bases outside gene matches: 7. The chain's CDR3 is CASSLRTGGTDIQYF. Written as DNA, the CDR3 is TGTGCCAGCAGCCTGCGGACAGGGGGCACGGACATTCAGTACTTC.

The table lists this clone with a few counts. The chain has TRBV19 and TRBJ1-1; no clear D gene. Germline CDR1 and CDR2: LNHDA and SQIVND (reference sequence). The ends were cut back, 4 bases at V and 1 base at J, with 7 bases in the middle. CDR3 length: 13 amino acids. The CDR3 here is CASSRVENTEAFF. The CDR3 region has the DNA TGTGCCAGTAGTAGAGTTGAGAACACTGAAGCTTTCTTT.

The chain uses TRBV6-4 and TRBJ1-1, with 9 nucleotides matching TRBD1. Germline loops: CDR1 MRHNA, CDR2 SNTAGT. V trimming: 4 bases; J trimming: 4 bases; junction bases outside the gene matches: 7. CDR3 size: 15 residues. CDR3: CASSAGDREATEAFF. CDR3 nucleotide sequence: TGTGCCAGCAGTGCGGGGGACAGGGAGGCCACTGAAGCTTTCTTT.

This chain links TRBV7-9 with TRBJ1-6; 7 nucleotides agree with TRBD1. The ends lost 5 bases at V and 9 bases at J; junction bases unmatched: 7. The CDR3 sequence is 14 residues long. CDR1 is SEHNR, CDR2 FQNEAQ, per germline (reference sequence). The CDR3: CASSAQGWASPLHF. The CDR3 DNA sequence: TGTGCCAGCAGCGCACAGGGGTGGGCTTCACCCCTCCACTTT.

The J gene is TRBJ2-6, the V gene TRBV5-6; 7 bases are shared with TRBD2. Germline V gene sequence: CDR1 SGHDT, CDR2 YYEEEE. The V and J ends lost 3 bases and 3 bases, in that order; junction bases with no gene match: 3. This CDR3 has 15 amino acids. CDR3 in DNA: TGTGCCAGCAGCTCTGGGGGGGATGGGGCCAACGTCCTGACTTTC. Its protein is CASSSGGDGANVLTF.

This chain links TRBV6-4 with TRBJ2-1, with TRBD2 as a possible D gene (6 bases). Germline CDR1 and CDR2: MRHNA and SNTAGT. The CDR3 spans 15 residues. V was cut by 3 bases and J by 4 bases, with 13 bases left in between. CDR3 loop: CASSESGGQYNEQFF. The CDR3 coding sequence is TGTGCCAGCAGTGAGTCAGGAGGGCAGTACAATGAGCAGTTCTTC.